The clone carrying this TCR beta chain was recorded many times. No antigen is known for it. The data stem from a study of T cells in Graves' hyperthyroidism and ophthalmopathy. This CDR3 comprises 12 residues. The V gene lost 5 bases and the J gene lost 4 bases, with 9 bases spanning the gap. Germline values: CDR1 SQVTM, CDR2 ANQGSEA. Whole-study findings and limits: Blood samples included most of the expanded thyroid clonotypes exceeding 0.001.

Template material for amplifying TCR beta CDR3 regions consisted of RNA transcripts. In the first-round RT-PCR of the TCR CDR3, the HTBI primer set was used. TCRdb ran MiXCR on the multiplex PCR reads and lists one entry per CDR3 protein. The data contain a few hundred thousand distinct CDR3 sequences, 13% of them singletons. PBMCs stemmed from 10 ml fresh peripheral blood. The TCR was taken from a young woman with Graves' hyperthyroidism. The specimen was blood. This chain connects TRBV29-1 to TRBJ2-1, with D perhaps assigned TRBD1 or TRBD2 (6 bases each). CDR3 bases: TGCAGCGTTCCGGGGGCGTACAATGAGCAGTTCTTC. Translated, it gives CSVPGAYNEQFF.